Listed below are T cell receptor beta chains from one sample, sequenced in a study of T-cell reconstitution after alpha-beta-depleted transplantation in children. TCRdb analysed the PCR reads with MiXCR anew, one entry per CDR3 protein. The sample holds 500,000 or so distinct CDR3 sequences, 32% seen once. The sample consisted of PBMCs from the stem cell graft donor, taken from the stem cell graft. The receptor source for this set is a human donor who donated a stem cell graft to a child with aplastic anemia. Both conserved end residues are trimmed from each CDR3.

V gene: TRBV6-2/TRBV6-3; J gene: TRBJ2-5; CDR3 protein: ASSPTGSKTQY
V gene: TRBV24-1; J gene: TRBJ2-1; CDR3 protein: ATSPSGTPSYNEQF
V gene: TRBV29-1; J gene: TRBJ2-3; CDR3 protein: SVATSGGTDTQY
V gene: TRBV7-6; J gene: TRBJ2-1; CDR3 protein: ASSFPGGVSYNEQF
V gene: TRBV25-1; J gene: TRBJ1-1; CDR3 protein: ASSESPNWWGTNTEAF
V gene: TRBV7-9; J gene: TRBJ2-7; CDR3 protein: ASSLNSNYEQY
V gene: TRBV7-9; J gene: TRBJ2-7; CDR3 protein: ASSARAGSAIYEQY
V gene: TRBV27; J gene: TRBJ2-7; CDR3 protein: ASSGKRGRGEQY
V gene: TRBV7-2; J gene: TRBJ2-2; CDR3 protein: ASSLRKTGVTGELF
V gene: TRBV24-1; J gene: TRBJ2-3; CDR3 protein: ATSDSGTGVTDTQY
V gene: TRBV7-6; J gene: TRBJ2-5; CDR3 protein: ASSRLAGDGETQY
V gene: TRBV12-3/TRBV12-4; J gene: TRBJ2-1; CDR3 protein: ASSYSEQF
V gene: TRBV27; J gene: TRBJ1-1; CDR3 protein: ASQRGLSNTEAF
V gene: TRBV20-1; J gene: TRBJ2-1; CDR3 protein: SARWDSPPWNEQF
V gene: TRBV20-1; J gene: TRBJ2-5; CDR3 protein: SSPKRDETQY
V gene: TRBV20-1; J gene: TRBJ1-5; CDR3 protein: SASTGGGQPQH
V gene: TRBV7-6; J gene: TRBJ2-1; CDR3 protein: ASSLASSGPNEQF
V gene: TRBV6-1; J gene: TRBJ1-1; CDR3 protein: ASSDRTLNTEAF
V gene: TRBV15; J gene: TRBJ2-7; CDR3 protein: ATSRDLRVPLGEQY
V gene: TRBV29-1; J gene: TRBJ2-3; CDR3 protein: SVEGQGARDTQY
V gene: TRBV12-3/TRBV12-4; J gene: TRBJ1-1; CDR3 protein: ASSPTGPGTEAF
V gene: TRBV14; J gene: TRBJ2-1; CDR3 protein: ASSVASEQF
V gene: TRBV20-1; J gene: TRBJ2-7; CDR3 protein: SARRGGLGEQY
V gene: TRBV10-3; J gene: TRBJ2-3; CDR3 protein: AISDLSTSGVTDTQY
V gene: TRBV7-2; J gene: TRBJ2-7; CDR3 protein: ASSLAGFHEQY
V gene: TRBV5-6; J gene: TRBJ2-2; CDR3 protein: ASTSSGSIGELF
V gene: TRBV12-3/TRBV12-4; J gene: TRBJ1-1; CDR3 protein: ASSFSGGWLPNTEAF
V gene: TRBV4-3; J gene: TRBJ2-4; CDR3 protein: ASSQEGTVKNIQY
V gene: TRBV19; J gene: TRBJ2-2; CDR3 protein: ASTDRSGRFAGELF
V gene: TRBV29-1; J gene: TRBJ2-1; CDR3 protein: SVVSGPSGWDEQF
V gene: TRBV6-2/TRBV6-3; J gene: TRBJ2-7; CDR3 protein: ASSRSGAGGGPEQY
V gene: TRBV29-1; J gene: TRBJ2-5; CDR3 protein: SVPAGETQY
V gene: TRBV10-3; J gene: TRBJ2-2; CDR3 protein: AMGDTGELF
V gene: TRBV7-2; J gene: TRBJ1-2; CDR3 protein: ASSPVPIGHGYT
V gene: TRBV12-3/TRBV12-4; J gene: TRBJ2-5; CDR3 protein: ASSYVGQGQETQY
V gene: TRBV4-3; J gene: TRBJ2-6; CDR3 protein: ASSQEGGGSSGANVLT
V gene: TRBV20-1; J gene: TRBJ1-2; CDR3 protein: SAAEGATDYGYT
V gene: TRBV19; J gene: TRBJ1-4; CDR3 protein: ASSIRTSTNEKLF
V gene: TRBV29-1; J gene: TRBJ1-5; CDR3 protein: SVELQGNQPQH
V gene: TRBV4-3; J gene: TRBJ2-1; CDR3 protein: ASSQETPLAPNEQF
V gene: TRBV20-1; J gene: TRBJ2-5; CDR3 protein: SARDRRQQETQY